The clone carrying this T cell receptor (beta chain) showed up many times. RNA transcripts gave rise to amplified TCR beta CDR3 regions. In the first-round RT-PCR of the TCR CDR3, the HTBI primer set was used. TCRdb reanalysed the multiplex PCR reads using MiXCR and keeps one entry per CDR3 protein. The top ten clones hold over 6% of a sample with fewer than 650,000 distinct CDR3 sequences, 14% of them seen once. This sample was taken from a study of T cells in Graves' hyperthyroidism and ophthalmopathy. Per germline, CDR1 MDHEN and CDR2 SYDVKM. V gave up 4 bases and J gave up 2 bases; unmatched junction bases: 9. The CDR3 totals 17 residues. It was 10 ml of fresh peripheral blood that supplied the PBMCs.

This clonotype originated in a woman aged 18 to 35 with Graves' ophthalmopathy. The chain employs TRBV28 and TRBJ2-1, with 9 bases identical to TRBD2. The sample consisted of blood. CDR3 in amino acids: CASSSSLAGITYNEQFF. CDR3 in DNA: TGTGCCAGCAGTTCGTCCCTAGCGGGGATAACCTACAATGAGCAGTTCTTC.